These T cell receptor beta chains were read from a single sample in a study of T cells in Graves' hyperthyroidism and ophthalmopathy. TCRdb re-called the multiplex PCR reads through MiXCR, storing one row per CDR3 protein. The top ten hold less than 15% of the sample, which has around 250,000 distinct CDR3 sequences, 14% to 15% seen once. The sequencing input was blood. The receptors were sampled from a woman aged 40 to 55 with Graves' hyperthyroidism that later progressed to Graves' ophthalmopathy. Both conserved end residues are part of each CDR3. D genes are given only for firm matches. For some rows the clone size is stated as once, few or many, or as a class when expanded; others skip it.

V: TRBV5-1
D: -
J: TRBJ2-1
size: many
CDR3: CASSSSRQADEQFF
DNA: TGCGCCAGCAGCTCCAGCCGACAGGCCGATGAGCAGTTCTTC

V: TRBV2
D: -
J: TRBJ2-1
size: many
CDR3: CASSGGTLSEQFF
DNA: TGTGCCAGCAGTGGGGGGACTTTGAGTGAGCAGTTCTTC

V: TRBV7-3
D: TRBD2
J: TRBJ2-2
size: few
CDR3: CATGLTSGSGTGELFF
DNA: TGTGCCACCGGACTCACTAGCGGGAGTGGCACCGGGGAGCTGTTTTTT

V: TRBV5-1
D: TRBD2
J: TRBJ2-1
size: many
CDR3: CASSWTSGGNEQFF
DNA: TGCGCCAGCAGCTGGACTAGCGGGGGTAATGAGCAGTTCTTC

V: TRBV7-9
D: -
J: TRBJ1-6
size: many
CDR3: CASSLNRDSPLHF
DNA: TGTGCCAGCAGCTTAAACAGGGACTCACCCCTCCACTTT

V: TRBV30
D: -
J: TRBJ2-7
size: many
CDR3: CAWSQGPFYEQYF
DNA: TGTGCCTGGAGTCAGGGGCCGTTTTACGAGCAGTACTTC

V: TRBV11-2
D: TRBD2
J: TRBJ2-1
size: many
CDR3: CASSLDERGHNEQFF
DNA: TGTGCCAGCAGCTTAGATGAGCGGGGCCACAATGAGCAGTTCTTC

V: TRBV27
D: TRBD2
J: TRBJ2-7
size: many
CDR3: CASRPLGREYVWEQYF
DNA: TGTGCCAGCAGGCCCCTCGGGCGGGAGTATGTGTGGGAGCAGTACTTC

V: TRBV2
D: -
J: TRBJ1-4
size: many
CDR3: CASLLSGGADEKLFF
DNA: TGTGCCAGCCTTCTGTCCGGGGGCGCGGATGAAAAACTGTTTTTT

V: TRBV20-1
D: -
J: TRBJ2-1
size: few
CDR3: CSARVGSGHAYNEQFF
DNA: TGCAGTGCTAGAGTTGGTAGCGGCCATGCCTACAATGAGCAGTTCTTC

V: TRBV15
D: -
J: TRBJ2-3
size: many
CDR3: CATNKAGNTDTQYF
DNA: TGTGCCACCAACAAAGCGGGCAACACAGATACGCAGTATTTT

V: TRBV27
D: -
J: TRBJ2-7
size: many
CDR3: CASSPYTPGANEQYF
DNA: TGTGCCAGCAGTCCTTACACACCTGGGGCTAACGAGCAGTACTTC

V: TRBV28
D: TRBD2
J: TRBJ2-1
size: -
CDR3: CASSLWGTSGSWNEQFF
DNA: TGTGCCAGCAGTTTATGGGGGACTAGCGGGAGTTGGAATGAGCAGTTCTTC

V: TRBV10-2
D: TRBD2
J: TRBJ2-3
size: few
CDR3: CASISGLAGGFSTDTQYF
DNA: TGCGCCAGCATATCGGGACTAGCGGGAGGGTTCAGCACAGATACGCAGTATTTT

V: TRBV28
D: -
J: TRBJ2-1
size: -
CDR3: CASAAPLDNEQFF
DNA: TGTGCCAGCGCCGCGCCTTTGGACAATGAGCAGTTCTTC

V: TRBV9
D: -
J: TRBJ2-6
size: many
CDR3: CASTRKTSSGANVLTF
DNA: TGTGCCAGCACCAGGAAAACTTCCTCTGGGGCCAACGTCCTGACTTTC

V: TRBV4-1
D: -
J: TRBJ1-1
size: few
CDR3: CASSHPQGRNTEAFF
DNA: TGCGCCAGCAGCCACCCGCAGGGGCGGAACACTGAAGCTTTCTTT

V: TRBV6-1
D: TRBD2
J: TRBJ2-4
size: many
CDR3: CASSEGEVRTSGKNIQYF
DNA: TGTGCCAGCAGTGAGGGAGAGGTGAGGACTAGCGGGAAAAACATTCAGTACTTC

V: TRBV19
D: TRBD2
J: TRBJ2-1
size: many
CDR3: CASSKNWRAGSSYNEQFF
DNA: TGTGCCAGTAGTAAAAACTGGAGAGCGGGGAGCTCCTACAATGAGCAGTTCTTC

V: TRBV12-3/TRBV12-4
D: -
J: TRBJ1-6
size: many
CDR3: CASSLGGGSPLHF
DNA: TGTGCCAGCAGTTTAGGAGGGGGATCACCCCTCCACTTT

V: TRBV7-2
D: -
J: TRBJ2-1
size: many
CDR3: CASSLAVSRNYNEQFF
DNA: TGTGCCAGCAGCTTAGCCGTCTCTAGAAACTACAATGAGCAGTTCTTC

V: TRBV6-1
D: -
J: TRBJ2-5
size: many
CDR3: CASSTAMETQYF
DNA: TGTGCCAGCAGCACAGCAATGGAGACCCAGTACTTC

V: TRBV5-1
D: -
J: TRBJ1-1
size: many
CDR3: CASKQQENTEAFF
DNA: TGCGCCAGCAAACAGCAGGAGAACACTGAAGCTTTCTTT

V: TRBV27
D: -
J: TRBJ2-3
size: many
CDR3: CAIRGADSDTQYF
DNA: TGTGCCATTCGGGGGGCTGATTCGGATACGCAGTATTTT

V: TRBV28
D: -
J: TRBJ2-7
size: many
CDR3: CASSFRGAAKYEQYF
DNA: TGTGCCAGCAGTTTTCGGGGCGCAGCCAAGTACGAGCAGTACTTC

V: TRBV29-1
D: -
J: TRBJ1-2
size: many
CDR3: CSVPGPSYGYTF
DNA: TGCAGCGTTCCGGGACCAAGCTATGGCTACACCTTC

V: TRBV10-3
D: -
J: TRBJ2-3
size: many
CDR3: CAIAIGIAATDTQYF
DNA: TGTGCCATCGCCATAGGGATAGCGGCAACAGATACGCAGTATTTT

V: TRBV4-1
D: TRBD1
J: TRBJ2-7
size: many
CDR3: CASSQDPGQGRYEQYF
DNA: TGCGCCAGCAGCCAAGATCCGGGACAGGGTCGGTACGAGCAGTACTTC

V: TRBV7-3
D: -
J: TRBJ2-1
size: many
CDR3: CASSLGVAENYNEQFF
DNA: TGTGCCAGCAGCTTAGGGGTAGCAGAGAACTACAATGAGCAGTTCTTC

V: TRBV28
D: TRBD2
J: TRBJ2-1
size: many
CDR3: CASSFGIASGSSKYNEQFF
DNA: TGTGCCAGCAGTTTTGGGATTGCTAGCGGGAGCTCAAAATACAATGAGCAGTTCTTC

V: TRBV27
D: -
J: TRBJ2-1
size: many
CDR3: CASSLSPYNEQFF
DNA: TGTGCCAGCAGTTTATCTCCGTACAATGAGCAGTTCTTC

V: TRBV12-3/TRBV12-4
D: TRBD2
J: TRBJ2-3
size: many
CDR3: CATGGGLTDTQYF
DNA: TGTGCCACCGGGGGGGGGCTCACAGATACGCAGTATTTT

V: TRBV7-3
D: -
J: TRBJ2-1
size: many
CDR3: CASSPQSGVSYNEQFF
DNA: TGTGCCAGCAGCCCCCAGTCAGGGGTCTCCTACAATGAGCAGTTCTTC

V: TRBV19
D: TRBD1
J: TRBJ1-1
size: once
CDR3: CASSSRGWRNTEAFF
DNA: TGTGCCAGTAGCTCCAGGGGGTGGCGGAACACTGAAGCTTTCTTT

V: TRBV6-5
D: -
J: TRBJ2-7
size: many
CDR3: CASSYRQVNYEQYF
DNA: TGTGCCAGCAGTTACCGGCAGGTAAACTACGAGCAGTACTTC

V: TRBV27
D: -
J: TRBJ2-3
size: many
CDR3: CASSLYGTDTDTQYF
DNA: TGTGCCAGCAGTTTATATGGGACCGACACAGATACGCAGTATTTT

V: TRBV10-3
D: -
J: TRBJ1-4
size: many
CDR3: CAISDSTAGEKLFF
DNA: TGTGCCATCAGTGACTCGACAGCTGGCGAAAAACTGTTTTTT

V: TRBV6-1
D: -
J: TRBJ2-6
size: -
CDR3: CASTPAGFSSGANVLTF
DNA: TGTGCCAGCACCCCCGCGGGATTTAGTTCTGGGGCCAACGTCCTGACTTTC

V: TRBV28
D: -
J: TRBJ1-4
size: many
CDR3: CASSLTQIFTTNEKLFF
DNA: TGTGCCAGCAGTTTAACCCAGATATTTACAACTAATGAAAAACTGTTTTTT

V: TRBV19
D: TRBD1
J: TRBJ2-1
size: many
CDR3: CASSPTNRGRNNEQFF
DNA: TGTGCCAGTAGTCCGACAAACAGGGGTAGGAACAATGAGCAGTTCTTC

V: TRBV13
D: TRBD2
J: TRBJ2-3
size: few
CDR3: CASSLGTSGFTDTQYF
DNA: TGTGCCAGCAGCTTAGGGACTAGCGGCTTCACAGATACGCAGTATTTT

V: TRBV7-8
D: -
J: TRBJ1-6
size: many
CDR3: CASSLLRASSYNSPLHF
DNA: TGTGCCAGCAGCCTTCTTCGGGCGAGCTCCTATAATTCACCCCTCCACTTT

V: TRBV18
D: TRBD2
J: TRBJ2-3
size: -
CDR3: CASSRLAGAVLDTQYF
DNA: TGTGCCAGCTCACGACTAGCGGGAGCCGTCCTGGATACGCAGTATTTT

V: TRBV18
D: TRBD2
J: TRBJ2-5
size: many
CDR3: CASSPPPGLAEETQYF
DNA: TGTGCCAGCTCACCACCGCCGGGACTAGCGGAAGAGACCCAGTACTTC

V: TRBV7-9
D: -
J: TRBJ1-1
size: -
CDR3: CASSLFRGTMMVTEAFF
DNA: TGTGCCAGCAGCTTATTCAGGGGAACGATGATGGTCACTGAAGCTTTCTTT

V: TRBV19
D: -
J: TRBJ2-7
size: -
CDR3: CASSIRYDSLSSYEQYF
DNA: TGTGCCAGTAGTATACGATACGACAGTCTGAGCTCCTACGAGCAGTACTTC

V: TRBV27
D: -
J: TRBJ1-1
size: many
CDR3: CASRPGLNTEAFF
DNA: TGTGCCAGCAGGCCGGGACTCAACACTGAAGCTTTCTTT

V: TRBV19
D: -
J: TRBJ1-2
size: few
CDR3: CASSPAQGSYGYTF
DNA: TGTGCCAGTAGTCCGGCCCAGGGATCCTATGGCTACACCTTC

V: TRBV5-6
D: -
J: TRBJ2-2
size: -
CDR3: CASSRGGATNTGELFF
DNA: TGTGCCAGCAGCCGAGGAGGGGCCACGAACACCGGGGAGCTGTTTTTT

V: TRBV12-3/TRBV12-4
D: TRBD1
J: TRBJ2-7
size: many
CDR3: CASSWDRAREQYF
DNA: TGTGCCAGCAGTTGGGACAGGGCGAGGGAGCAGTACTTC